The 14 T cell receptor beta chains in this list originate from one sample, sequenced in a study of T-cell memory formation after mild COVID-19. In TCRdb, the 5' RACE reads were re-called with MiXCR into one record per CDR3 protein. The data hold around 82,000 distinct CDR3 sequences, with roughly 13% observed a single time. Material: PBMCs or a T cell subset sorted from them (not recorded which). All receptors come from a man aged 18 to 29 who had mild COVID-19 (a few samples of this study predate the infection). Cell type and time point are not known.

This clonotype was recorded a few times. V usage is TRBV9 and J usage is TRBJ2-7; 10 bases agree with TRBD2. Germline CDR1 and CDR2: SGDLS and YYNGEE. The junction had 8 bases not matched to a gene; V was cut back by 0 bases and J by 5 bases. This CDR3 is 16 amino acids long. DNA of the CDR3: TGTGCCAGCAGCGTAGTTCGGACTAGCGGCATCCACGAGCAGTACTTC. It yields the protein CASSVVRTSGIHEQYF. Using reference TRBV9 and TRBJ2-7 for the parts outside the CDR3, the full variable domain is DSGVTQTPKHLITATGQRVTLRCSPRSGDLSVYWYQQSLDQGLQFLIQYYNGEERAKGNILERFSAQQFPDLHSELNLSSLELGDSALYFCASSVVRTSGIHEQYFGPGTRLTVT.

The chain carries TRBV5-5 and TRBJ2-4, with unresolved D. This CDR3 contains 14 residues. V lost 0 bases, J lost 3 bases, and 7 bases lay in between. In germline, CDR1 is SGHKS, CDR2 YYEKEE (reference sequence). CDR3 in DNA: TGTGCCAGCAGCTTGGGGTTGGGCAAAAACATTCAGTACTTC. Translation: CASSLGLGKNIQYF.

The CDR3 DNA follows: TGCGCCAGCAGCCCTCATAGGGGGGGGGCAGCGGGCACAGATACGCAGTATTTT. It encodes CASSPHRGGAAGTDTQYF. The rearrangement uses TRBV5-1 and TRBJ2-3; perhaps TRBD2 as D (7 bases). The CDR3 is made up of 18 amino acids. The V end lost 4 bases, the J end lost 1 base, and 22 bases lay between the germline ends. Looked up from germline, CDR1 is SGHRS and CDR2 is YFSETQ.

This clonotype turned up a few times. The chain uses TRBV7-2 and TRBJ1-2; unclear D gene. This CDR3 is 15 amino acids long. Looked up from germline, CDR1 is SGHTA and CDR2 is FQGNSA. V lost 1 base, J lost 8 bases, and 17 bases lay in between. CDR3 in DNA: TGTGCCAGCAGCTTAGTTCGTGCGGAGTTCAGAGGCTACACCTTC. Encoded protein: CASSLVRAEFRGYTF. The variable domain in full, with the rest retrieved from reference TRBV7-2 and TRBJ1-2, is GAGVSQSPSNKVTEKGKDVELRCDPISGHTALYWYRQSLGQGLEFLIYFQGNSAPDKSGLPSDRFSAERTGGSVSTLTIQRTQQEDSAVYLCASSLVRAEFRGYTFGSGTRLTVV.

The chain uses TRBV4-3 and TRBJ1-1; the D is unclear. Germline V gene sequence: CDR1 LGHNA, CDR2 YSLEER. The length of the CDR3 is 14 residues. With 2 bases removed from V and 1 base from J, the gap between germline ends came to 8 bases. CDR3 protein: CASSQKWGNTEAFF. DNA for the CDR3: TGCGCCAGCAGCCAAAAATGGGGGAACACTGAAGCTTTCTTT.

The V gene is TRBV25-1, the J gene TRBJ1-1; perhaps TRBD1 as D (5 bases). The ends were cut back, 4 bases at V and 2 bases at J, with 8 bases in the middle. Germline V CDR1 and CDR2: MGHDK, SYGVNS. The CDR3 sequence is 13 residues long. The CDR3 reads CASSGQPNTEAFF. The CDR3 coding sequence is TGTGCCAGCAGTGGACAGCCCAACACTGAAGCTTTCTTT.

V usage is TRBV21-1 and J usage is TRBJ1-1. TRBV21-1 is labeled a pseudogene. The CDR3 loop spans 10 amino acids. Here the CDR3 DNA reads TGTGCCATAAAAGACACTGAAGCTTTCTTT. It encodes CAIKDTEAFF.

This clonotype showed up many times. The V gene is TRBV7-9, the J gene TRBJ2-5; D gene uncertain. V shed 0 bases and J shed 4 bases, with 6 bases lying between them. The germline CDR1 and CDR2 sequences are SEHNR and FQNEAQ (reference sequence). The CDR3 runs to 13 residues. The CDR3 sequence is CASSLALGETQYF. CDR3 nucleotides: TGTGCCAGCAGCTTAGCGCTGGGAGAGACCCAGTACTTC.

This clonotype was found a few times. The V call is TRBV7-9, the J call TRBJ1-4; D remains unclear. Deletions cut 5 bases from V and 8 bases from J, with 12 bases between. This CDR3 spans 13 amino acids. Looked up from germline, CDR1 is SEHNR and CDR2 is FQNEAQ (reference sequence). This CDR3 reads CASSGWKDEKLFF. CDR3 bases: TGTGCCAGCAGCGGGTGGAAGGACGAAAAACTGTTTTTT.

This clonotype was detected a few times. The chain uses TRBV9 and TRBJ2-3; tentatively, D is TRBD2 (6 bases). V was pared by 7 bases and J by 2 bases, with 14 bases between. The CDR3 runs 14 residues. Germline-derived CDR1 and CDR2 are SGDLS and YYNGEE. CDR3 protein: CASSRRGVTDTQYF. In DNA form, the CDR3 reads TGTGCCAGCTCAAGGAGGGGAGTCACAGATACGCAGTATTTT.

V gene TRBV7-6 combines with J gene TRBJ1-6, with a weak D call TRBD1 (5 bases). Trimming shortened V by 0 bases and J by 4 bases, and 10 bases separated the two germline ends. The length of the CDR3 is 16 residues. Germline V gene data show CDR1 as SGHVS and CDR2 as FNYEAQ. CDR3: CASSLAAAGYNSPLHF. The CDR3 coding sequence is TGTGCCAGCAGCTTAGCGGCGGCAGGGTATAATTCACCCCTCCACTTT.

This clonotype has only a few counts. The chain has TRBV6-2 or TRBV6-3 and TRBJ2-1; TRBD1 might be the D (5 bases). This CDR3 has 14 amino acids. Looked up from germline, CDR1 is MNHEY and CDR2 is SVGEGT. V dropped 8 bases and J dropped 7 bases, with 18 bases sitting between them. The DNA of the CDR3 is TGTGCCAGCTTGGGGTTTAGCAGGGTGAATGAGCAGTTCTTC. It encodes CASLGFSRVNEQFF.

This clonotype was detected only a few times. The chain links TRBV7-2 to TRBJ2-5, with D possibly TRBD1 on 5 matching bases. V lost 7 bases, J lost 5 bases, and 14 bases lay in between. This CDR3 has 13 amino acids. Germline CDR1 is SGHTA and CDR2 is FQGNSA. The CDR3 spells CASNWGGAETQYF. CDR3 bases: TGTGCCAGCAACTGGGGTGGGGCGGAGACCCAGTACTTC.

The chain has TRBV5-6 and TRBJ2-5; D ambiguous. Germline V gene data show CDR1 as SGHDT and CDR2 as YYEEEE. The CDR3 consists of 14 residues. The V end was cut by 1 base, the J end by 4 bases, with 11 bases between. In nucleotides, the CDR3 is TGTGCCAGCAGCTTGCGGCCCCCAAGAGAGACCCAGTACTTC. Encoded protein: CASSLRPPRETQYF.